The present entry profiles one T cell receptor (beta chain) with its context. The clone's antigen remains unknown. The record has no base qualities; no much larger clone is one base away. This sample was included in a study of blood T cell repertoires in COVID-19 (TCRdb year 2020). Regarding the complete study: The collaborator samples originated in the United States, Italy and Spain and spanned the acute and convalescent phases of COVID-19. The prospective study material was composed of cDNA or gDNA derived from T cells, B-cell-depleted T cells, or PBMCs. Subjects who had been exposed to COVID-19, were actively infected with it, or had recovered from it provided the deeply sampled blood TCRbeta repertoires that made up the dataset. The repertoires were released in a freely available public database intended as a resource for research on the immune response to SARS-CoV-2. Samples came from the ongoing ImmuneRACE study (first 160 participants) plus 1,254 subjects from 6 global collaborators. Nearly every sample came with metadata listing a de-identified subject ID, COVID-19 status, age in years and sex. Where available, HLA class I and class II types were obtained from metadata supplied by the sample provider rather than from assay-based typing. What the work shows at the level of the full study, not this receptor alone: Clinical and demographic metadata were provided uncurated, with the amount varying by source and participant.

The CDR3, cysteine through phenylalanine, is 14 amino acids long. Just the 42-base CDR3 DNA is kept, in frame starting at base 1. Trimming costs V 0 bases and J 4 bases, and their ends lie 10 bases apart. CDR1 and CDR2 are drawn from the germline V gene (reference sequence): LGHDT, YNNKEL. Whole blood was collected in K2EDTA tubes by collaborating institutions according to the institutions' own protocols. For TCRbeta analysis, collaborator samples were shipped as frozen whole blood, as isolated PBMCs, or as DNA extracted from either sample type. TCRbeta CDR3 regions were amplified from genomic DNA by means of the immunoSEQ Assay, a bias-controlled multiplex PCR. The source study handled its data this way. The number of nucleated cells in each sample was estimated by amplification of reference gene primers within the assay. Sequence reads were collapsed and filtered to measure the absolute abundance of every unique TCRbeta CDR3 rearrangement. For each sample, productive Simpson clonality was calculated as the square root of Simpson's diversity index over productive rearrangements. In TCRdb, the immuneACCESS table is reduced to in-frame sequences with V and J assigned. These tables do not hold every clone; where another copy was compared, an unresolved V gene accounts for under half, and the others remain unexplained. V and J calls and clone size follow that table, whereas D and trimming were derived from the DNA. The sample profile shows about 300,000 clones; 85% of them were found once. The ten most abundant clones make up 13% of the sample.

The V gene is TRBV3-1 (or the pseudogene TRBV3-2) and the J gene is TRBJ2-7, and the D gene may be TRBD2, 6 bases matching. This receptor was identified in a human donor in a cohort sampled during active COVID-19. The specimen was peripheral blood. The DNA sequence is as follows: TGTGCCAGCAGCCAAGATATGGGGGGATACGAGCAGTACTTC. The resulting protein is CASSQDMGGYEQYF.